Each of the 3 T cell receptor beta chains below was sequenced from the same sample in a study of immune characterization of retroperitoneal liposarcoma. One entry per CDR3 protein, called by TCRdb with MiXCR from the PCR reads. The table lists approximately 11,000 distinct CDR3 sequences, around a third of them singletons. The sequenced sample was tumor tissue. The receptors were sampled from a male donor with retroperitoneal liposarcoma.

The rearrangement joins TRBV11-2 to TRBJ2-1; TRBD1 agrees at 8 bases. The J call could be wrong; TRBJ2-7 is a better fit for the DNA end. This CDR3 is 14 amino acids long. CDR1 is SGHAT and CDR2 is FQNNGV in the germline V gene. CDR3 loop: CASSPWTGNNEQYF. DNA for the CDR3: TGTGCCAGCAGCCCTTGGACAGGGAACAATGAGCAGTACTTC.

The genes are TRBV27 and TRBJ1-4; TRBD1 aligns across 8 bases. Germline V gene sequence: CDR1 MNHEY, CDR2 SMNVEV (reference sequence). V trimming: 5 bases; J trimming: 8 bases; junction bases outside the gene matches: 13. This CDR3 has 16 amino acids. CDR3 in amino acids: CASSNLLQGAKEKLFF. CDR3 coding DNA: TGTGCCAGCAGTAACCTACTCCAGGGGGCGAAAGAAAAACTGTTTTTT.

This clonotype was observed at least ten times. The CDR3 loop reads CASSYTLPGLTIAKNIQYF. The CDR3 nucleotides are TGTGCCAGCAGTTACACCCTTCCGGGACTAACCATAGCCAAAAACATTCAGTACTTC. The chain has TRBV6-6 and TRBJ2-4; TRBD2 matches 7 bases. Trimming at V came to 2 bases and at J to 0 bases, leaving 13 bases not matched to a gene. CDR1 and CDR2 from the germline V gene are MNHNY and SVGAGI (reference sequence). The CDR3 has 19 residues.